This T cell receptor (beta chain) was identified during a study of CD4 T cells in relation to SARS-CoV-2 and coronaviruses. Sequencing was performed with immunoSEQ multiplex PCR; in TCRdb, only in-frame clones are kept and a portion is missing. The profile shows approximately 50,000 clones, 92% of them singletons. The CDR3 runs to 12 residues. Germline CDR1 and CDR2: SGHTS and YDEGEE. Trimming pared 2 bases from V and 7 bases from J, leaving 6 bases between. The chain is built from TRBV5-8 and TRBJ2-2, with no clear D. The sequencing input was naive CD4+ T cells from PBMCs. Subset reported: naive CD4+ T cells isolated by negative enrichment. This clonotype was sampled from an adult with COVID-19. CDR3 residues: CASSLSSGELFF. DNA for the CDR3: TGTGCCAGCAGCTTATCCAGCGGGGAGCTGTTTTTT. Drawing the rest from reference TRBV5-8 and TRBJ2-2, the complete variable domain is EAGVTQSPTHLIKTRGQQATLRCSPISGHTSVYWYQQALGLGLQFLLWYDEGEERNRGNFPPRFSGRQFPNYSSELNVNALELEDSALYLCASSLSSGELFFGEGSRLTVL.